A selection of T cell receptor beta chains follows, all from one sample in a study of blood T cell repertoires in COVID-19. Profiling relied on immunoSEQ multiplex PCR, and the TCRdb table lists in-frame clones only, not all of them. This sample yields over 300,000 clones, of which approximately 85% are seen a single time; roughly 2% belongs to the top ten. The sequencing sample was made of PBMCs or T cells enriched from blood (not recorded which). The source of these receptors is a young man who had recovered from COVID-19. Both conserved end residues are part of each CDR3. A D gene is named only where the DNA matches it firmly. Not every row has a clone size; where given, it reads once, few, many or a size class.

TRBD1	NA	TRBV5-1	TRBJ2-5	CASSSGAGTGDPLWETQYF	TGCGCCAGCAGCTCCGGGGCCGGGACAGGGGATCCTCTGTGGGAGACCCAGTACTTC
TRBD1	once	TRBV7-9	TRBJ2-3	CASRSTGTGAVTDTQYF	TGTGCCAGCAGGTCCACCGGGACAGGGGCTGTCACAGATACGCAGTATTTT
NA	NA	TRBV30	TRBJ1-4	CAWGGRTQLNEKLFF	TGTGCCTGGGGGGGCCGTACCCAACTCAATGAAAAACTGTTTTTT
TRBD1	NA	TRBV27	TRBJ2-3	CASSIGDRGRTDTQYF	TGTGCCAGCAGTATAGGGGACAGGGGGAGAACAGATACGCAGTATTTT
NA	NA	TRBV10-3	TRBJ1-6	CATRREGNSPLHF	TGTGCCACACGGAGAGAGGGAAATTCACCCCTCCACTTT
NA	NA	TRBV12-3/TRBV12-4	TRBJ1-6	CASSFQGQSPLHF	TGTGCCAGCAGTTTTCAGGGGCAGTCACCCCTCCACTTT
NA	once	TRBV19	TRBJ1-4	CASTSAAPRGKLFF	TGTGCCAGTACCTCGGCTGCACCTCGCGGAAAACTGTTTTTT
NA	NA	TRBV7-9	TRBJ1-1	CASSLGFRVATEAFF	TGTGCCAGCAGCTTAGGATTCAGGGTGGCCACTGAAGCTTTCTTT
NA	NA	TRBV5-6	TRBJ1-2	CASSLGADNYGYTF	TGTGCCAGCAGCTTGGGGGCAGATAACTATGGCTACACCTTC
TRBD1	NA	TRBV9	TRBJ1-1	CASSGLTRQGANTEAFF	TGTGCCAGCAGCGGACTAACCCGACAGGGGGCGAACACTGAAGCTTTCTTT
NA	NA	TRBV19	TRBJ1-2	CASSIVAANYGYTF	TGTGCCAGTAGTATAGTGGCAGCTAACTATGGCTACACCTTC
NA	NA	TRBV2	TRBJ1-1	CASSAFRNTEAFF	TGTGCCAGCAGCGCCTTCAGGAACACTGAAGCTTTCTTT
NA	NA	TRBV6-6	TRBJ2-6	CASSQTRQGISGANVLTF	TGTGCCAGCAGTCAAACCAGGCAGGGAATTTCTGGGGCCAACGTCCTGACTTTC
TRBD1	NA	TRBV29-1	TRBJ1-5	CSVGTASNQPQHF	TGCAGCGTAGGGACAGCTAGCAATCAGCCCCAGCATTTT
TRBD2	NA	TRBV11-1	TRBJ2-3	CASSPLAGASTDTQYF	TGTGCCAGCAGTCCTCTAGCGGGGGCTAGCACAGATACGCAGTATTTT
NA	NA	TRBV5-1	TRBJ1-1	CASSLDLGEAFF	TGCGCCAGCAGCTTGGACCTCGGTGAAGCTTTCTTT
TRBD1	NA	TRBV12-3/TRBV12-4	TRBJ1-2	CASSPDRASGYTF	TGTGCCAGTTCCCCCGACAGGGCGTCTGGCTACACCTTC
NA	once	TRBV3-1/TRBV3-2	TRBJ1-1	CASSRGFTEAFF	TGTGCCAGCAGTAGGGGGTTCACTGAAGCTTTCTTT
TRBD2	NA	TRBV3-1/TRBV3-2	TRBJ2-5	CASSQEVAGGAQYF	TGTGCCAGCAGCCAAGAGGTAGCGGGGGGCGCCCAGTACTTC